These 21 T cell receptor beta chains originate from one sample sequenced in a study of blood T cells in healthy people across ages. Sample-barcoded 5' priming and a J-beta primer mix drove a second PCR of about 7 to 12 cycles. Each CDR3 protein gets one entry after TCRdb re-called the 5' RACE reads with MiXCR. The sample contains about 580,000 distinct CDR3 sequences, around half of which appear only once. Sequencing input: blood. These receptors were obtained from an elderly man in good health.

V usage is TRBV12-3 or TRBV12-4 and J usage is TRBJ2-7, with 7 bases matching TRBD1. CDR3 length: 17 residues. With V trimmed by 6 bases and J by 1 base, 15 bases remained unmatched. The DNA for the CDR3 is TGTGCCAGCAGATCCGGGACAGTGGGGACGAGGTCCTACGAGCAGTACTTC. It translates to CASRSGTVGTRSYEQYF.

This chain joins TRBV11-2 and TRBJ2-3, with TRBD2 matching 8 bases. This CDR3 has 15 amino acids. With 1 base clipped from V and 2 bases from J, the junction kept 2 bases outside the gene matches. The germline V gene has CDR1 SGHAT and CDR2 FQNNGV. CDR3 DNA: TGTGCCAGCAGCTTAGGACTAGCGCCCACAGATACGCAGTATTTT. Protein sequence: CASSLGLAPTDTQYF.

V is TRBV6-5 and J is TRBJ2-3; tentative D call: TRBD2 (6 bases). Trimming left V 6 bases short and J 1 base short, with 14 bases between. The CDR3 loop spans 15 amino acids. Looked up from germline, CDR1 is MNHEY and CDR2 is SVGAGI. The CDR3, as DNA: TGTGCCAGCAGCCCAGCGGGCCCGGGCACAGATACGCAGTATTTT. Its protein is CASSPAGPGTDTQYF.

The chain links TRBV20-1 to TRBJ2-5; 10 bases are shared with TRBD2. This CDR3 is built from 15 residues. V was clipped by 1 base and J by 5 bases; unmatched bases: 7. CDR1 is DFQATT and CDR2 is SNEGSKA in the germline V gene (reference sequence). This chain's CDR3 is CSARAPSGSSETQYF. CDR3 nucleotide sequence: TGCAGTGCTAGAGCGCCTAGCGGGAGCTCGGAGACCCAGTACTTC.

The CDR3: CASRSGWNYGYTF. The CDR3 coding sequence is TGTGCCAGCAGGTCGGGGTGGAACTATGGCTACACCTTC. This chain uses TRBV9 with TRBJ1-2; D unclear. V was cut by 5 bases and J by 2 bases, with 10 bases left in between. The CDR3 length is 13 residues. CDR1 and CDR2 (germline): SGDLS, YYNGEE.

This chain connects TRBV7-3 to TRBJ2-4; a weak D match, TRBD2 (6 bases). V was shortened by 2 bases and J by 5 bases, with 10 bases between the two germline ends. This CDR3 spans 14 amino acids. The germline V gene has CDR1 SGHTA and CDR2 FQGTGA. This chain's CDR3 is CASSLAREENIQYF. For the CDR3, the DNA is TGTGCCAGCAGCTTAGCGCGGGAAGAAAACATTCAGTACTTC.

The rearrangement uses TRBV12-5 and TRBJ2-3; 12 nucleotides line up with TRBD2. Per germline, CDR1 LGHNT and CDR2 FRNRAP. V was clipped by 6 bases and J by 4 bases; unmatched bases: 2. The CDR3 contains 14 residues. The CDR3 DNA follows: TGTGCTAGTGGCCCTAGCGGGGGGGCAGATACGCAGTATTTT. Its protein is CASGPSGGADTQYF.

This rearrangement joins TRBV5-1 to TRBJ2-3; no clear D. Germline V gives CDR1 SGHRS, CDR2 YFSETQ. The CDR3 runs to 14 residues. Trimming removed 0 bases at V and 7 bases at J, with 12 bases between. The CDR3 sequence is CASSLGDLANTQYF. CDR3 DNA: TGCGCCAGCAGCTTGGGGGATCTCGCGAATACGCAGTATTTT.

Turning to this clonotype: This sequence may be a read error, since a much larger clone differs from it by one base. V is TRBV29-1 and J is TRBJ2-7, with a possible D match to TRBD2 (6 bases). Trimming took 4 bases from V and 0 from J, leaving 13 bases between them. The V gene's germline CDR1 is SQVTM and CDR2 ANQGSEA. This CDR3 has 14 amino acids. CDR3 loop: CSVVGGPLSYEQYF. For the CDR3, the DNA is TGCAGCGTTGTGGGGGGTCCCCTCTCCTACGAGCAGTACTTC.

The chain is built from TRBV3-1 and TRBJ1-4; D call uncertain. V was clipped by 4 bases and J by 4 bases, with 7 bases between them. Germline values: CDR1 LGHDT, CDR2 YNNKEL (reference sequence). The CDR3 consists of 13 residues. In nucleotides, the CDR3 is TGTGCCAGCAGCCGAGGGAATAATGAAAAACTGTTTTTT. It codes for CASSRGNNEKLFF.

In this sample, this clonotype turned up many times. The CDR3 loop reads CASSQVPLGEASYEQYF. The DNA of the CDR3 is TGTGCCAGCAGCCAAGTGCCCCTCGGGGAGGCATCCTACGAGCAGTACTTC. The gene calls are TRBV3-1 and TRBJ2-7, with D possibly being TRBD2 (6 bases). CDR3 size: 17 residues. Deletions cut 1 base from V and 1 base from J, with 17 bases between. Germline lookup yields CDR1 LGHDT and CDR2 YNNKEL (reference sequence).

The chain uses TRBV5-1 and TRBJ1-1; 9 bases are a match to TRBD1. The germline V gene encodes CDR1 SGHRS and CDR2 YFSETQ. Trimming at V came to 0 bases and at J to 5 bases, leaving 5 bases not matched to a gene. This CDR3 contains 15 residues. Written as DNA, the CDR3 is TGCGCCAGCAGCTTGGAGGGACAGGGAGATACTGAAGCTTTCTTT. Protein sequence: CASSLEGQGDTEAFF. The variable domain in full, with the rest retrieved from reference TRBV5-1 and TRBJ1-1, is KAGVTQTPRYLIKTRGQQVTLSCSPISGHRSVSWYQQTPGQGLQFLFEYFSETQRNKGNFPGRFSGRQFSNSRSEMNVSTLELGDSALYLCASSLEGQGDTEAFFGQGTRLTVV.

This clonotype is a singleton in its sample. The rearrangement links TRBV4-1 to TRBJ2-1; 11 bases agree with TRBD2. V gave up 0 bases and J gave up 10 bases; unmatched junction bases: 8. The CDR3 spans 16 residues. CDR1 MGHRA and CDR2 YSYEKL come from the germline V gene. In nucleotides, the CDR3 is TGCGCCAGCAGCCAAGATATAACTAGCGGGGGACGAGAGCAGTTCTTC. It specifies CASSQDITSGGREQFF.

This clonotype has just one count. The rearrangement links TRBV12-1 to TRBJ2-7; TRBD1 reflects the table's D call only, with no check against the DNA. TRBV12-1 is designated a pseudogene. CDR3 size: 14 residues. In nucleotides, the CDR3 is TGTGCCAGCCCCCCTGATCCGGTCGAATACGAGCAGTACTTC. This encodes CASPPDPVEYEQYF.

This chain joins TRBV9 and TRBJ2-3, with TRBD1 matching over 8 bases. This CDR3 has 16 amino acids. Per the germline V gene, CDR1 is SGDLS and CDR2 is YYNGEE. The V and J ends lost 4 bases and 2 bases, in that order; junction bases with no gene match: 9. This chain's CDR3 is CASSIRQGTSTDTQYF. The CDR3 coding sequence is TGTGCCAGCAGCATCAGACAGGGGACCTCCACAGATACGCAGTATTTT.

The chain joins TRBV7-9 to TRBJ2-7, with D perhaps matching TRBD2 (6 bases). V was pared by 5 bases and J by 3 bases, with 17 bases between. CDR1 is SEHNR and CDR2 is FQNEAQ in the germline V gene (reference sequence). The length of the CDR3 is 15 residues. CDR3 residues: CASSPSRLGGYEQYF. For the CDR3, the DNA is TGTGCCAGCAGCCCTAGTCGGTTGGGGGGCTACGAGCAGTACTTC.

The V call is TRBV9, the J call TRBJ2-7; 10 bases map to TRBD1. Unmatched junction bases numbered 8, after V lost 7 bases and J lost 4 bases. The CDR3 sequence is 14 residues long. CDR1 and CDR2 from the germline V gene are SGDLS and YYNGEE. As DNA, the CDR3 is TGTGCCAGCGTAGGACAGGGGGTGGGTTACGAGCAGTACTTC. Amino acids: CASVGQGVGYEQYF.

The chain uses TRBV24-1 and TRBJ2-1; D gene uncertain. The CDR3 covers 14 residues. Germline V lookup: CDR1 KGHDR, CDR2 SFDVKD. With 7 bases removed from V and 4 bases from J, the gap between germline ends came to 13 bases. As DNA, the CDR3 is TGTGCCACCAGGGCCCACCACGCTTACAATGAGCAGTTCTTC. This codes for CATRAHHAYNEQFF.

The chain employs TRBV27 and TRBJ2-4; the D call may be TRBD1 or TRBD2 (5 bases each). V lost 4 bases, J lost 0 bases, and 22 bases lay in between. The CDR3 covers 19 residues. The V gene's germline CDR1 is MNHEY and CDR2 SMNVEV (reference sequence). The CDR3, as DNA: TGTGCCAGCAGTTCTCGGACGGCAGGGAGTGGAGTAGCCAAAAACATTCAGTACTTC. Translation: CASSSRTAGSGVAKNIQYF.

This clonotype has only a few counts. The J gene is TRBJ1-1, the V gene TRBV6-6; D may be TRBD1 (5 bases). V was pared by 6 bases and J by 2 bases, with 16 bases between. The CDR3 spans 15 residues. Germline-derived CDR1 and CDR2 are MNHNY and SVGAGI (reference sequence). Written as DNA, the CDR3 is TGTGCCAGCAGCCCCAACCTGGGGGGAAACACTGAAGCTTTCTTT. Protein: CASSPNLGGNTEAFF.

Here the CDR3 reads CASSSSSFGRGSPLHF. The CDR3 DNA sequence: TGTGCCAGCAGCTCTAGCTCGTTCGGAAGAGGGTCACCCCTCCACTTT. The chain carries TRBV5-8 and TRBJ1-6; D is unresolved. Deletions cut 3 bases from V and 10 bases from J, with 20 bases between. This CDR3 contains 16 residues. CDR1 SGHTS and CDR2 YDEGEE come from the germline V gene.